This TCR beta chain appears in the sequencing data of a study of blood T cells in healthy people across ages. Findings and limits, study-wide: CMV infection status of these donors was not known. The fall in TCR beta diversity per million T cells was roughly linear with age.

Collection of 9 to 10 milliliters of peripheral blood was performed for each donor. The sample holds a few counts of this clonotype. What it recognizes is unknown. A second PCR of 7 to 11 cycles used a sample-barcoded 5' primer and a J-beta primer mix. TCRdb analysed the 5' RACE reads with MiXCR anew, one entry per CDR3 protein. The sample contains about 680,000 distinct CDR3 sequences, 45% to 50% of which appear only once. This CDR3 is 16 amino acids long. V was pared by 6 bases and J by 0 bases, with 4 bases of the junction left unmatched. Looked up from germline, CDR1 is SNHLY and CDR2 is FYNNEI. Sequencing was performed on blood. The chain links TRBV2 to TRBJ2-3; TRBD2 agrees at 12 bases. The clonotype was recovered from a woman in her sixties in good health. The CDR3 region has the DNA TGTGCCAGCAGCGAGGGACTAGCGGGTAGCACAGATACGCAGTATTTT. Protein product: CASSEGLAGSTDTQYF.